The clone carrying this T cell receptor (beta chain) was observed a handful of times. What it binds is not known. Isolated RNA was reverse transcribed in full, so expressed TCRB transcripts were sequenced. Reads from naive, central memory and regulatory T cell samples averaged about 3.3 million. Using immunoSEQ multiplex PCR, the repertoire was profiled, and TCRdb retains in-frame clones only, with some absent. The sample lists nearly 250,000 clones, more than 65% occurring once. This sample was included in a study of beta chain features in type 1 diabetes. V lost 3 bases and J lost 6; bases outside the gene matches: 2. This CDR3 is 11 amino acids long. Germline V gene sequence: CDR1 SQVTM, CDR2 ANQGSEA. Study results and limitations: The cDNA sequencing approach could over-represent high-TCR-expressing cells. Among patients, naive, central memory and Treg TCRB repertoires appeared more similar than among healthy donors.

The J gene is TRBJ2-7, the V gene TRBV29-1; TRBD1 matches at 7 bases. The sequenced sample was naive CD4+ T cells from blood. The origin of this receptor is a man aged 25-40 years in good health. The chain's CDR3 is CSVDTGAEQYF. CDR3 nucleotides: TGCAGCGTTGATACAGGGGCCGAGCAGTACTTC.